Below, 15 T cell receptor beta chains from the same sample are listed, as sequenced in a study of blood T cell repertoires in COVID-19. Assay used: immunoSEQ multiplex PCR; TCRdb lists only in-frame clones, some missing. The data hold around 260,000 clones, with around 87% observed a single time. The sample taken for sequencing was peripheral blood. These TCRs come from a woman between 45 and 60 years old with acute or convalescent COVID-19.

The chain carries TRBV6-2 or TRBV6-3 and TRBJ2-5; D unclear. CDR1 is MNHEY, CDR2 SVGEGT, per germline. The CDR3 runs to 14 residues. V lost 4 bases, J lost 4 bases, and 13 bases lay in between. The CDR3 here is CASSSPPFRETQYF. CDR3 coding DNA: TGTGCCAGCAGTTCCCCCCCATTTAGAGAGACCCAGTACTTC.

The chain carries TRBV6-1 and TRBJ2-4; 8 bases fit TRBD1. CDR1 is MNHNS, CDR2 SASEGT, per germline. The CDR3 extends over 19 amino acids. Trimming at V came to 2 bases and at J to 1 base, leaving 13 bases not matched to a gene. For the CDR3, the DNA is TGTGCCAGCAGTGAAATTCGGGGGACAGGCAACGGGGCCAAAAACATTCAGTACTTC. Its translation is CASSEIRGTGNGAKNIQYF.

The chain couples TRBV7-9 to TRBJ2-3, with D perhaps TRBD2 (6 bases). Germline CDR1 and CDR2: SEHNR and FQNEAQ (reference sequence). This CDR3 comprises 14 residues. Trimming left V 1 base short and J 6 bases short, with 11 bases between. CDR3 in amino acids: CASSLGSGADTQYF. CDR3 in DNA: TGTGCCAGCAGCTTAGGTAGCGGAGCTGATACGCAGTATTTT.

The V gene is TRBV18, the J gene TRBJ2-1, with 11 bases aligning to TRBD1. With V trimmed by 4 bases and J by 7 bases, 6 bases remained unmatched. The germline V gene has CDR1 KGHSH and CDR2 LQKENI. This CDR3 comprises 15 residues. DNA of the CDR3: TGTGCCAGCTCACGCCAGGGACAGGGGGGAAATGAGCAGTTCTTC. Residues: CASSRQGQGGNEQFF.

This rearrangement joins TRBV28 to TRBJ2-5; D gene uncertain. This CDR3 spans 14 amino acids. Trimming cost V 3 bases and J 1 base, with 9 bases left between them. Germline V gene lookup returns CDR1 MDHEN and CDR2 SYDVKM. Here the CDR3 reads CASSFPAVQETQYF. CDR3 DNA sequence: TGTGCCAGCAGTTTTCCGGCGGTCCAAGAGACCCAGTACTTC.

The CDR3 bases are TGTGCCTGGACAGGGGAAGTCGGTCAGCCCCAGCATTTT. Its protein is CAWTGEVGQPQHF. This chain links TRBV30 with TRBJ1-5; D is possibly TRBD1 (6 bases). This CDR3 has 13 residues. V was pared by 4 bases and J by 6 bases, with 13 bases between. CDR1 is GTSNPN, CDR2 SVGIG, per germline (reference sequence).

The V gene is TRBV19, the J gene TRBJ1-2, with TRBD1 identical over 7 bases. The CDR3 runs to 13 residues. With V trimmed by 10 bases and J by 4 bases, 9 bases remained unmatched. Germline CDR1 and CDR2: LNHDA and SQIVND (reference sequence). Written as DNA, the CDR3 is TGTGCCACCCACAGACAGGGACCCTATGGCTACACCTTC. Its protein is CATHRQGPYGYTF.

The chain uses TRBV6-5 and TRBJ1-6; no reliable D call. V was clipped by 9 bases and J by 0 bases, with 6 bases between them. The CDR3 runs 13 residues. Germline V lookup: CDR1 MNHEY, CDR2 SVGAGI. CDR3 in amino acids: CASKSSYNSPLHF. The CDR3 bases are TGTGCCAGTAAGAGCTCCTATAATTCACCCCTCCACTTT.

The chain links TRBV9 to TRBJ1-4; no reliable D call. CDR3 length: 15 amino acids. Germline loops: CDR1 SGDLS, CDR2 YYNGEE. V was clipped by 0 bases and J by 2 bases, with 8 bases between them. CDR3 loop: CASSVDQVTNEKLFF. The CDR3 DNA reads as TGTGCCAGCAGCGTAGACCAGGTCACTAATGAAAAACTGTTTTTT.

V gene TRBV28 combines with J gene TRBJ2-1, with 8 positions matching TRBD2. The V gene's germline CDR1 is MDHEN and CDR2 SYDVKM. The V and J ends lost 5 bases and 5 bases, in that order; junction bases with no gene match: 8. The CDR3 is 15 residues long. This CDR3 reads CASSEAGVVDNEQFF. In nucleotides, the CDR3 is TGTGCCAGCAGTGAAGCGGGAGTGGTAGACAATGAGCAGTTCTTC.

This clone was detected a few times. The chain links TRBV25-1 to TRBJ1-2, with D uncertain. V lost 4 bases and J lost 1, with 19 bases in between. The CDR3 spans 17 residues. Germline CDR1 MGHDK, CDR2 SYGVNS. The CDR3 protein is CASSAYDRLRFNYGYTF. The CDR3 DNA reads TGTGCCAGCAGTGCTTATGACCGACTCCGTTTTAACTATGGCTACACCTTC.

V gene TRBV5-1 combines with J gene TRBJ2-1, with D unresolved. Trimming shortened V by 2 bases and J by 3 bases, and 9 bases separated the two germline ends. Per the germline V gene, CDR1 is SGHRS and CDR2 is YFSETQ. The CDR3 totals 14 residues. DNA of the CDR3: TGCGCCAGCAGCTTATTCCAGGACTACAATGAGCAGTTCTTC. Its protein product is CASSLFQDYNEQFF.

This chain connects TRBV4-3 to TRBJ2-7, with TRBD1 as a possible D gene (6 bases). The V end was cut by 1 base, the J end by 7 bases, with 14 bases between. This CDR3 is built from 14 residues. Germline-derived CDR1 and CDR2 are LGHNA and YSLEER. The CDR3 reads CASSQVGQIGEQYF. In DNA, the CDR3 is TGCGCCAGCAGCCAAGTCGGACAGATTGGGGAGCAGTACTTC.

This chain links TRBV3-1 (or the pseudogene TRBV3-2) with TRBJ2-7, with a tentative D call TRBD1 (5 bases). V shed 1 base and J shed 0 bases, with 16 bases lying between them. CDR3 length equals 17 residues. Germline CDR1 reads LGHDT; CDR2 reads YNNKEL (reference sequence). This CDR3 is CASSQAKGRRYSYEQYF. The CDR3, as DNA: TGTGCCAGCAGCCAAGCTAAGGGGCGGAGATACTCCTACGAGCAGTACTTC.

This sequence joins TRBV5-5 and TRBJ1-4, with D perhaps TRBD1 (5 bases). CDR1 and CDR2 (germline): SGHKS, YYEKEE (reference sequence). The CDR3 totals 14 residues. Deletions cut 0 bases from V and 5 bases from J, with 8 bases between. This CDR3 is CASSLVSGNEKLFF. CDR3 nucleotides: TGTGCCAGCAGCTTGGTGTCAGGGAATGAAAAACTGTTTTTT.